This T cell receptor beta chain was sequenced in a study of blood T cells in healthy people across ages. Each donor was a healthy Caucasian individual from Russia, aged about 6 to 100. Trimming took 2 bases from V and 0 from J, leaving 10 bases between them. The CDR3 sequence is 15 residues long. CDR1 MDHEN and CDR2 SYDVKM come from the germline V gene. Then a second PCR, running roughly 7 to 12 cycles, was carried out with a sample-barcoded 5' primer and a J-beta primer mix. With 12 random nucleotides, a template-switch adaptor tagged each individual cDNA molecule. A single record per CDR3 protein comes from TCRdb applying MiXCR to the 5' RACE reads. This repertoire shows about 1 million distinct CDR3 sequences, more than 40% found once; its top ten account for over 15%.

Sequenced sample: blood. The source of this sequence is a woman aged 55-70 years in good health. The chain is built from TRBV28 and TRBJ2-5; D uncertain. DNA of the CDR3: TGTGCCAGCAGTTTACAGAAGATGTACCAAGAGACCCAGTACTTC. This encodes CASSLQKMYQETQYF.